This entry is about one TCR beta chain. What it binds is unknown. This specimen belongs to a study of T cell responses to AZD1222 COVID-19 vaccine. CDR1 is MGHRA, CDR2 YSYEKL, per germline. This CDR3 has 14 residues. The junction had 6 bases not matched to a gene; V was cut back by 6 bases and J by 5 bases. Regarding the study as a whole: None of the repertoires were sampled until the peak T cell response had passed.

Assay used: immunoSEQ multiplex PCR; TCRdb lists only in-frame clones, some missing. The sample yields 100,000 to 150,000 clones, 85% to 90% seen once. The chain combines TRBV4-1 with TRBJ2-2; TRBD2 matches 7 bases. The material sequenced was peripheral blood, taken on day 0 of AZD1222 vaccination. The source of this sequence is an adult in good health. CDR3 sequence (DNA): TGCGCCAGCAGGTCGTGGGGGGGGACCGGGGAGCTGTTTTTT. It specifies CASRSWGGTGELFF.